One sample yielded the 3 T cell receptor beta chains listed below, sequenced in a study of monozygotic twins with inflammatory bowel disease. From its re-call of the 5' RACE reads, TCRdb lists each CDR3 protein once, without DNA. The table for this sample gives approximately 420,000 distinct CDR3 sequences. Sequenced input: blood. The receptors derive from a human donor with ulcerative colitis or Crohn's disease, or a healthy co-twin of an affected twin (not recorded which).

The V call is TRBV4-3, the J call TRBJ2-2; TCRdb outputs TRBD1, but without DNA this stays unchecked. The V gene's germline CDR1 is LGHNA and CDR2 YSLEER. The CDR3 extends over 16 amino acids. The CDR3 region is CASSQGTGGNTGELFF.

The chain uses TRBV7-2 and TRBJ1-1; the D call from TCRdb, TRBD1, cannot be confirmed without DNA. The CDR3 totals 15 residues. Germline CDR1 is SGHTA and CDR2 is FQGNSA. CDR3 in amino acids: CASSLYTGQHTEAFF.

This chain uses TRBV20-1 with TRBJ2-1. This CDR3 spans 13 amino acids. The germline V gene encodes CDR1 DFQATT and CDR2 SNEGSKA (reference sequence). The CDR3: CSARNLWGNEQFF.